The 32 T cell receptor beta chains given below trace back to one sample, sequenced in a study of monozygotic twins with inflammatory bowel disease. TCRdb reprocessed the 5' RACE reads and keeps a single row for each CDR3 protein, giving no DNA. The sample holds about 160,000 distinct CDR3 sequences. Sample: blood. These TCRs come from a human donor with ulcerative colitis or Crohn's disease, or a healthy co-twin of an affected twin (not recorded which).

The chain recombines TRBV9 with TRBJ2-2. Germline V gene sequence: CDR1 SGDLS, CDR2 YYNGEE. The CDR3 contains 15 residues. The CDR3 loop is CASSIDSTVTGELFF.

The CDR3 reads CSASDPGTNYGYTF. The chain joins TRBV20-1 to TRBJ1-2; TCRdb picks TRBD1, but there is no DNA to check that call. In germline, CDR1 is DFQATT, CDR2 SNEGSKA (reference sequence). The CDR3 sequence is 14 residues long.

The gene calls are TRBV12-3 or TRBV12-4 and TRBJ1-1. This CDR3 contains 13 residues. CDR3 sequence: CASSLAQSTEAFF.

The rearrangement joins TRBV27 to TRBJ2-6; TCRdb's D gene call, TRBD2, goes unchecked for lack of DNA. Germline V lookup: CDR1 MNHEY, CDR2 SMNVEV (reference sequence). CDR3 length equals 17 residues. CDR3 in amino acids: CASSFSLRGSGANVLTF.

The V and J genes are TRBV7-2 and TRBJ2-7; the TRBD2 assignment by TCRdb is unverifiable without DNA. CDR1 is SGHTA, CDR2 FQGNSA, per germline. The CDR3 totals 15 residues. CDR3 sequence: CASSSDPTRIYEQYF.

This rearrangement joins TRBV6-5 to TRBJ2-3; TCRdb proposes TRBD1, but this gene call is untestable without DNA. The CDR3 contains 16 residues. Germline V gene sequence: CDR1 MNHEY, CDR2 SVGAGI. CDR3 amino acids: CASSYSRDRASDTQYF.

The CDR3 loop reads CASSLRGEAFF. The J gene is TRBJ1-1, the V gene TRBV28; TCRdb picks TRBD1, but there is no DNA to check that call. The CDR3 contains 11 residues. Germline CDR1 reads MDHEN; CDR2 reads SYDVKM.

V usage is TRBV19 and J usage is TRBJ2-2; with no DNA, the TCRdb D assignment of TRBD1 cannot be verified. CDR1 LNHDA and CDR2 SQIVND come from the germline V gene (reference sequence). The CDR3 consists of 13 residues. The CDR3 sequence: CASRIRGTGELFF.

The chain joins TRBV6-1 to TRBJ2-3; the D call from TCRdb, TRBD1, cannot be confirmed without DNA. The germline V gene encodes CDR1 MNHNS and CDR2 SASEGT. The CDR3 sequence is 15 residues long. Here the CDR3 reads CASSAGVASTDTQYF.

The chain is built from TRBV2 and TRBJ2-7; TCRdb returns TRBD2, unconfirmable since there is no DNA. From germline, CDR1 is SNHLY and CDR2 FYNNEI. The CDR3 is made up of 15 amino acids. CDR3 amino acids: CARGQPGLPSFEQYF.

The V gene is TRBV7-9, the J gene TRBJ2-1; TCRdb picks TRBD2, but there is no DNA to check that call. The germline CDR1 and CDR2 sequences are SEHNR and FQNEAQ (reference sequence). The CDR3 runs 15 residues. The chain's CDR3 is CASSRLAGDYNEQFF.

CDR3 amino acids: CASSPPGGSSYNEQFF. This chain joins TRBV18 and TRBJ2-1; TCRdb designates TRBD1, a call that cannot be tested without DNA. This CDR3 region has 16 residues. Germline assignment: CDR1 KGHSH and CDR2 LQKENI.

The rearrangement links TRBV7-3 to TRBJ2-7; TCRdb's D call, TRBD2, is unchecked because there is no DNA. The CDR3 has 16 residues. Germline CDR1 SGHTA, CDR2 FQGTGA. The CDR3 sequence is CASSLNAAGRAYEQYF. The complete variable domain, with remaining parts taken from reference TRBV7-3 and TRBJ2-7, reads GAGVSQTPSNKVTEKGKYVELRCDPISGHTALYWYRQSLGQGPEFLIYFQGTGAADDSGLPNDRFFAVRPEGSVSTLKIQRTERGDSAVYLCASSLNAAGRAYEQYFGPGTRLTVT.

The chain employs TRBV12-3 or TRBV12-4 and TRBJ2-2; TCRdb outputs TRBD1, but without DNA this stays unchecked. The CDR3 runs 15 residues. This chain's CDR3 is CASSSAGRLAGELFF.

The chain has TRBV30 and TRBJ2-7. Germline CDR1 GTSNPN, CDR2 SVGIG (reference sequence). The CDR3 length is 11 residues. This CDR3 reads CAWKRVAEQYF.

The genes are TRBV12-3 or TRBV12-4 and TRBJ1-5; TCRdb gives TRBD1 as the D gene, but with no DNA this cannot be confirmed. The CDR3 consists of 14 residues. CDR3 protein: CASSLTGRNQPQYF.

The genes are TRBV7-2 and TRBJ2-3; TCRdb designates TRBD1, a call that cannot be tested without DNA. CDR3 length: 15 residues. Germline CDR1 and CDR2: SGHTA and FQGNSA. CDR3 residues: CASSLQGLGSDTQYF.

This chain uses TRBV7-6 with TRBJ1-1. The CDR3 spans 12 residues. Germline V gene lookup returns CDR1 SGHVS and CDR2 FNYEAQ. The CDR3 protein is CASSYINTEAFF. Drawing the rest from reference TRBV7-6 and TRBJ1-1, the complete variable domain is GAGVSQSPRYKVTKRGQDVALRCDPISGHVSLYWYRQALGQGPEFLTYFNYEAQQDKSGLPNDRFSAERPEGSISTLTIQRTEQRDSAMYRCASSYINTEAFFGQGTRLTVV.

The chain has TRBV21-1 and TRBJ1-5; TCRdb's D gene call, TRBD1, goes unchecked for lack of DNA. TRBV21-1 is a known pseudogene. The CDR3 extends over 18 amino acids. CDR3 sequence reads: CASSKAYTRTGHNQPQHF.

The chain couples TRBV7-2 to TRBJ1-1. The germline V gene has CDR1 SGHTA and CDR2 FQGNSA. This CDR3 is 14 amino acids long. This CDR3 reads CASSLARGSTEAFF.

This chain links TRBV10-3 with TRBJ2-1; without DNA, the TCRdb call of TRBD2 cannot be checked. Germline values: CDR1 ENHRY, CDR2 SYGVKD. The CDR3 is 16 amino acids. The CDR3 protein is CAISESVSSERNEQFF.

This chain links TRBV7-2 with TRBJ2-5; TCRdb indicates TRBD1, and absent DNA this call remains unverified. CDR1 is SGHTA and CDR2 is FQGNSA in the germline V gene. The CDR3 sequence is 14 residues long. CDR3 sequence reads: CASSSNRGKETQYF.

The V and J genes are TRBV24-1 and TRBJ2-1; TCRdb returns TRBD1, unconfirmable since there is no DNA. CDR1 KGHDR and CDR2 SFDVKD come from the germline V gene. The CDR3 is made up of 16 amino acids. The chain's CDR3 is CATSDDSGTGLNEQFF.

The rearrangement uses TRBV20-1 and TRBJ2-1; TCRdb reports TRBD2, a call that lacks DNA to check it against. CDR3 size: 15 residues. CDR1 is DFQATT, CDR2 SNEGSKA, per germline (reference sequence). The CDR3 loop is CSARRTSGPYNEQFF.

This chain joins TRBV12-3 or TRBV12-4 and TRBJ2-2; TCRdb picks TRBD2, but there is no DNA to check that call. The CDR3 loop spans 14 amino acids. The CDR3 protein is CAGRRALEGGELFF.

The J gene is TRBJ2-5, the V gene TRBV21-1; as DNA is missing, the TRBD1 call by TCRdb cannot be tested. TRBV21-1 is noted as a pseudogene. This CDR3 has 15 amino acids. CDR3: CASSKIRDREETQYF.

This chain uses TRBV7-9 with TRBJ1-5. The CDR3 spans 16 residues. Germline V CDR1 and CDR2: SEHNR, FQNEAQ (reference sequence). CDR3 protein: CASSRGGDDSNQPQHF. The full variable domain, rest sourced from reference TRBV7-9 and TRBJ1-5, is DTGVSQNPRHKITKRGQNVTFRCDPISEHNRLYWYRQTLGQGPEFLTYFQNEAQLEKSRLLSDRFSAERPKGSFSTLEIQRTEQGDSAMYLCASSRGGDDSNQPQHFGDGTRLSIL.

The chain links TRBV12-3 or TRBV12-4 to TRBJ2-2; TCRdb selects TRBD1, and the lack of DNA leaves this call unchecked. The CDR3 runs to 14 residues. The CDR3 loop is CASSFQGRPGELFF.

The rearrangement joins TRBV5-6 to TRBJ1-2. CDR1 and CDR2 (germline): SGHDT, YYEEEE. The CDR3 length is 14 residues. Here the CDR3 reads CASSLGDIAYGYTF.

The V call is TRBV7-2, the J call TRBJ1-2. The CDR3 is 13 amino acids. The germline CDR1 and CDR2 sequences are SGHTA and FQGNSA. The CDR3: CASSLDGSYGYTF.

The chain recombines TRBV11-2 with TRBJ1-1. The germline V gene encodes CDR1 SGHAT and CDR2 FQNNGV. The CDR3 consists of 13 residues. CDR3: CASSFRGYPEAFF.

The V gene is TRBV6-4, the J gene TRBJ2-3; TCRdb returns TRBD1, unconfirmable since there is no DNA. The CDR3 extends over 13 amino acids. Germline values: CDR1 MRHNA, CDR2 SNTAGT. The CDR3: CASSGQGRDTQYF.